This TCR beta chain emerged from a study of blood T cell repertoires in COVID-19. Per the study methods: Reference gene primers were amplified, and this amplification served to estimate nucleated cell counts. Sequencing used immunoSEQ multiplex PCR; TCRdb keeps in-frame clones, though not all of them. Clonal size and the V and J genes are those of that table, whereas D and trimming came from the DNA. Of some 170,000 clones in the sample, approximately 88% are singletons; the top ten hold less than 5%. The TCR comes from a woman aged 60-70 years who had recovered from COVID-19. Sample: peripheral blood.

The CDR3 DNA reads TGTGCCAGCACGTCGGACAGGCCAGCTCAGCCCCAGCATTTT. Protein product: CASTSDRPAQPQHF. The chain is built from TRBV6-6 and TRBJ1-5, with 7 bases identical to TRBD1. Germline V gene lookup returns CDR1 MNHNY and CDR2 SVGAGI (reference sequence). The ends lost 7 bases at V and 6 bases at J; junction bases unmatched: 9. CDR3 length: 14 residues.